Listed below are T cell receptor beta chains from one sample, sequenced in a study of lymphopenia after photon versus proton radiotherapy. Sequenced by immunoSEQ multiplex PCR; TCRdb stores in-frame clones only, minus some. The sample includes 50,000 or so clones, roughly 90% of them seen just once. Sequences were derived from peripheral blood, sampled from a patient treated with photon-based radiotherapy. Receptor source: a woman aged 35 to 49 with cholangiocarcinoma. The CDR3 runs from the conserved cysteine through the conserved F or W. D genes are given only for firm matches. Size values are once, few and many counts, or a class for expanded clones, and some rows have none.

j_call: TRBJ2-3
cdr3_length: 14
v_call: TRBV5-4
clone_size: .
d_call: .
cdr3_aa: CASSLELGADTQYF
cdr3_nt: TGTGCCAGCAGCTTGGAACTAGGGGCAGATACGCAGTATTTT

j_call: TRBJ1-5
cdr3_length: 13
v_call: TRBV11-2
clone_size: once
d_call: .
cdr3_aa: CASSYYRDQPQHF
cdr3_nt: TGTGCCAGCAGCTACTACAGGGATCAGCCCCAGCATTTT

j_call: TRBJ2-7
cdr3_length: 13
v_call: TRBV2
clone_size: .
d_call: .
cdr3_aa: CASSPRGLYEQYF
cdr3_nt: TGTGCCAGCAGCCCTCGGGGGTTATACGAGCAGTACTTC

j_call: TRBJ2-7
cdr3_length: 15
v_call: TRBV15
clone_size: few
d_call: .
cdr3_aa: CATSRDKGIGDEQYF
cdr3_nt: TGTGCCACCAGCAGAGATAAGGGGATCGGGGACGAGCAGTACTTC

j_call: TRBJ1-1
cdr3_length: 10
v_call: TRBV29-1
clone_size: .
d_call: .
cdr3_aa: CSVLQGEAFF
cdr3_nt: TGCAGCGTTCTACAGGGAGAAGCTTTCTTT

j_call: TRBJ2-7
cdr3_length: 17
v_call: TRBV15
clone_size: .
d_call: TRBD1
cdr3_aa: CATSRDRSGQGAYEQYF
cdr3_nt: TGTGCCACCAGCAGAGACAGGTCGGGACAGGGGGCCTACGAGCAGTACTTC

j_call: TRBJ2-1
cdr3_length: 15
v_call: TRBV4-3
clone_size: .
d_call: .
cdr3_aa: CASSQDGNRLNEQFF
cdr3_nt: TGCGCCAGCAGCCAAGACGGGAACCGGTTAAATGAGCAGTTCTTC

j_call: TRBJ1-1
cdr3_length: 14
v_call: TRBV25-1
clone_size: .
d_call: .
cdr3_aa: CASSSMRTAHEAFF
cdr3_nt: TGTGCCAGCAGTTCTATGAGGACAGCTCATGAAGCTTTCTTT

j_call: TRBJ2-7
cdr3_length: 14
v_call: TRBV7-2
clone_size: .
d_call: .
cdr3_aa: CASTHSGGTYEQYF
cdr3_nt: TGTGCCAGCACCCATAGTGGGGGAACCTACGAGCAGTACTTC

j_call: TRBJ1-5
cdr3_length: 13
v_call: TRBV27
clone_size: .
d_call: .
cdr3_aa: CASRDGNNQPQHF
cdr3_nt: TGTGCCAGCAGGGACGGAAACAATCAGCCCCAGCATTTT

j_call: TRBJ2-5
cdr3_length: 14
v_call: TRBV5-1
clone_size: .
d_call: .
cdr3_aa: CASSGGTVMETQYF
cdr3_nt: TGCGCCAGCAGCGGCGGGACGGTGATGGAGACCCAGTACTTC

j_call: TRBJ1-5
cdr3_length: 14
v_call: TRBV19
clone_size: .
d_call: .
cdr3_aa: CASNRRGQVQPQHF
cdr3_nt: TGTGCCAGTAATCGGAGGGGCCAGGTTCAGCCCCAGCATTTT

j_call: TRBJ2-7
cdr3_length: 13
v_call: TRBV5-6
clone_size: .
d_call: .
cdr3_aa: CASSGGGVNEQYF
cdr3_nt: TGTGCCAGCAGCGGTGGGGGAGTGAACGAGCAGTACTTC

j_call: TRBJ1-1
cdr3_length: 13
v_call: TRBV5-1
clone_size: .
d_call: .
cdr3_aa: CASSLRAGTEAFF
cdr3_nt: TGCGCCAGCAGCCTACGGGCGGGCACTGAAGCTTTCTTT

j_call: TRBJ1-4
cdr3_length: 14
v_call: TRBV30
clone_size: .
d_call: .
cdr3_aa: CAWTSGSLRDRLFF
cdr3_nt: TGTGCCTGGACTTCCGGGAGCCTTCGCGATCGTCTGTTTTTT

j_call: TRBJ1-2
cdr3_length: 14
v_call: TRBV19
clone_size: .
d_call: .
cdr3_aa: CASSITGGPTRYTF
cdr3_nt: TGTGCCAGTAGTATAACGGGCGGACCTACCCGCTACACCTTC

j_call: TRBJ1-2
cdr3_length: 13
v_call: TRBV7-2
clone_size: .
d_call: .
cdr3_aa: CASSLVGGSGYTF
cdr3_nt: TGTGCCAGCAGCTTAGTAGGAGGCTCTGGCTACACCTTC

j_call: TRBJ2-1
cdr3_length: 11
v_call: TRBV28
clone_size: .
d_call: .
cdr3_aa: CASSLQNEQFF
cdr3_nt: TGTGCCAGCAGTCTGCAAAATGAGCAGTTCTTC

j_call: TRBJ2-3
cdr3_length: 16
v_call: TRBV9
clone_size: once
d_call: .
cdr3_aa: CASSPGRSSSTDTQYF
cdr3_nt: TGTGCCAGCAGCCCGGGACGGTCGTCTAGCACAGATACGCAGTATTTT

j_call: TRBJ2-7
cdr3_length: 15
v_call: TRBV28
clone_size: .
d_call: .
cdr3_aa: CASSMGLNNPYEQYF
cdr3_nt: TGTGCCAGCAGTATGGGACTCAACAATCCCTACGAGCAGTACTTC

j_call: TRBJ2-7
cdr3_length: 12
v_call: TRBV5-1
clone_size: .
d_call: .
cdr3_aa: CASSLGTGEQYF
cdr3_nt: TGCGCCAGCAGCTTGGGGACTGGGGAGCAGTACTTC

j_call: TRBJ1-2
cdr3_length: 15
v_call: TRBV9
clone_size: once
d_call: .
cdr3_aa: CASSVEQRANYGYTF
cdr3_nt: TGTGCCAGCAGCGTAGAACAGAGAGCTAACTATGGCTACACCTTC

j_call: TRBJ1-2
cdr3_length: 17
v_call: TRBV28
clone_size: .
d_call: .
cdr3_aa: CASSRYRDGDSWYGYTF
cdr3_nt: TGTGCCAGCAGCAGATACCGGGACGGGGACTCTTGGTATGGCTACACCTTC

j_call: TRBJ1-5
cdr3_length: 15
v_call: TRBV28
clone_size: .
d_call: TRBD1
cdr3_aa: CASKSTGVRNQPQHF
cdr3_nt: TGTGCCAGCAAAAGTACAGGGGTGAGGAATCAGCCCCAGCATTTT

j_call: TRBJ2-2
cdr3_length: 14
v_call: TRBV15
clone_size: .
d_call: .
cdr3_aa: CATSRVGDTGELFF
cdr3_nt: TGTGCCACCAGCAGAGTGGGGGACACCGGGGAGCTGTTTTTT

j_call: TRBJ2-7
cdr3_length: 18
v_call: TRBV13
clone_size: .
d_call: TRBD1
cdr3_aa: CASSLENGGGQGAYEQYF
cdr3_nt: TGTGCCAGCAGCTTAGAAAATGGCGGCGGACAGGGGGCTTACGAGCAGTACTTC

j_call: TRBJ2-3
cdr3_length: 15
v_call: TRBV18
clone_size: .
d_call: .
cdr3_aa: CASSPAEGLTDTQYF
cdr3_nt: TGTGCCAGCTCCCCGGCCGAAGGCCTCACAGATACGCAGTATTTT

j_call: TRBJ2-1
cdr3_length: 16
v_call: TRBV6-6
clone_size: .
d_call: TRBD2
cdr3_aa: CASSYRLAVPYNEQFF
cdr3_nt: TGTGCCAGCAGTTACCGACTAGCGGTCCCTTACAATGAGCAGTTCTTC

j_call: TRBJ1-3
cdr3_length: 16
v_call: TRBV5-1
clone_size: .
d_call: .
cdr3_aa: CASSLTGGGSGNTIYF
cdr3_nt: TGCGCCAGCAGCTTGACCGGTGGGGGAAGCGGAAACACCATATATTTT

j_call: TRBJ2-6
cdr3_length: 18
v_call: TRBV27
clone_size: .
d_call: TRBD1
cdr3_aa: CASSTATGLESGANVLTF
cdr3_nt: TGTGCCAGCTCCACGGCGACAGGGTTAGAGTCTGGGGCCAACGTCCTGACTTTC

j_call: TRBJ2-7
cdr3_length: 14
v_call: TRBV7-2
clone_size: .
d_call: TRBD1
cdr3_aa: CASSHNRGPYEQYF
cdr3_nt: TGTGCCAGCAGCCATAACAGGGGGCCATACGAGCAGTACTTC

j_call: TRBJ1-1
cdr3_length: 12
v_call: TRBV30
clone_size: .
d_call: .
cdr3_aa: CACQGKSTEAFF
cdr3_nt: TGTGCTTGCCAGGGGAAGAGCACTGAAGCTTTCTTT

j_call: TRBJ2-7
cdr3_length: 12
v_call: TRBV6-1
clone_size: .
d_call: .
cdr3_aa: CASSFEGYEQYF
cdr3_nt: TGTGCCAGCAGTTTTGAGGGTTACGAGCAGTACTTC

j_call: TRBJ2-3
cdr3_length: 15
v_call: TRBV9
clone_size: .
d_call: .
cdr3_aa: CASTQGLRGDGTQYF
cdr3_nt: TGTGCCAGCACTCAGGGGCTGCGAGGAGATGGTACGCAGTATTTT

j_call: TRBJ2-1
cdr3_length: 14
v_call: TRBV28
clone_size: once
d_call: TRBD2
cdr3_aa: CASGPTGLADEQFF
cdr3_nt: TGTGCCAGCGGGCCTACGGGGCTAGCGGATGAGCAGTTCTTC

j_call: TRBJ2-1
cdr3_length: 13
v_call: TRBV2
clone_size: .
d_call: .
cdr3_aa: CASSEVTSGEQFF
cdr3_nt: TGTGCCAGCAGTGAGGTGACCAGTGGTGAGCAGTTCTTC

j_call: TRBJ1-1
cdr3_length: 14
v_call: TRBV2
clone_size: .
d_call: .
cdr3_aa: CASIRSAANTEAFF
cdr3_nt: TGTGCCAGCATCCGATCGGCCGCGAACACTGAAGCTTTCTTT

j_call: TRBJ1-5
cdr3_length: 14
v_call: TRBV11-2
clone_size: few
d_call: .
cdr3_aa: CASSLTQRNQPQHF
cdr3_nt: TGTGCCAGCAGCTTAACACAGCGAAATCAGCCCCAGCATTTT

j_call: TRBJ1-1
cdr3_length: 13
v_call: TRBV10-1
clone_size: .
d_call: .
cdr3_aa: CASSDRVGTEAFF
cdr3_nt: TGCGCCAGCAGTGATCGGGTAGGGACTGAAGCTTTCTTT

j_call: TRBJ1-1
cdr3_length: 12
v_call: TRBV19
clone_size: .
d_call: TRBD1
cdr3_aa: CASDTGGAEAFF
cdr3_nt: TGTGCCAGTGATACAGGGGGCGCGGAAGCTTTCTTT

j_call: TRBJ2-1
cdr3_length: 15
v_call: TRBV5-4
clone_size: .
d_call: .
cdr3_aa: CASSLEGGAYNEQFF
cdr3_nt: TGTGCCAGCAGCTTGGAAGGGGGGGCCTACAATGAGCAGTTCTTC

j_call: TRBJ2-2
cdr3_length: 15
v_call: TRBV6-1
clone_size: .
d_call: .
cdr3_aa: CASRFGRENTGELFF
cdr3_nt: TGTGCCAGCAGGTTCGGACGGGAAAACACCGGGGAGCTGTTTTTT

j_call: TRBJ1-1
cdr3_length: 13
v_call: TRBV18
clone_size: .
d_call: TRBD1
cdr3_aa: CASSQGADTEAFF
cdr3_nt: TGTGCCAGCTCACAGGGGGCGGACACTGAAGCTTTCTTT

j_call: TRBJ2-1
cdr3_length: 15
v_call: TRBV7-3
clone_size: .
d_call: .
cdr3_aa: CASSLRGTSEGEQFF
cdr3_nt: TGTGCCAGCAGCTTACGGGGGACCTCGGAGGGTGAGCAGTTCTTC

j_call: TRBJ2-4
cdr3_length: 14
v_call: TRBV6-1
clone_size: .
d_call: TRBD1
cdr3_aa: CARDRGRAKNIQYF
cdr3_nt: TGTGCCAGGGACAGGGGTCGGGCCAAAAACATTCAGTACTTC

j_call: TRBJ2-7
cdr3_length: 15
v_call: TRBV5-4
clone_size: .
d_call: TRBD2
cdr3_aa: CASSLAGGTQYEQYF
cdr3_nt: TGTGCCAGCAGCTTGGCCGGGGGGACCCAATACGAGCAGTACTTC

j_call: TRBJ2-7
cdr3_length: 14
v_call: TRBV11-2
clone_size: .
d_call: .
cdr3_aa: CASTPVERPYEQYF
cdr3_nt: TGTGCCAGCACCCCCGTTGAACGGCCCTACGAGCAGTACTTC

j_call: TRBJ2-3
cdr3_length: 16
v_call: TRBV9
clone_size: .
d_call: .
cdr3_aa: CASSPRGVLRTDTQYF
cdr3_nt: TGTGCCAGCAGTCCCAGGGGGGTCCTGCGCACAGATACGCAGTATTTT

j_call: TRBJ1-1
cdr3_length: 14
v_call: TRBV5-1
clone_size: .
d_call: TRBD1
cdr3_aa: CASSVDGTGVEAFF
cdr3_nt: TGCGCCAGCAGCGTCGACGGGACAGGGGTTGAAGCTTTCTTT

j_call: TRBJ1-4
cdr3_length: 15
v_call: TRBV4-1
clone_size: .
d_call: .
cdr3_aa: CASSLQAATNEKLFF
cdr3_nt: TGCGCCAGCAGCCTACAGGCGGCAACTAATGAAAAACTGTTTTTT

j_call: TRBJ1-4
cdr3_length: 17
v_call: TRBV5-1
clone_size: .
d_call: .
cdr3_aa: CASSLEWQGLGNEKLFF
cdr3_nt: TGCGCCAGCAGCTTGGAGTGGCAGGGGTTAGGTAATGAAAAACTGTTTTTT

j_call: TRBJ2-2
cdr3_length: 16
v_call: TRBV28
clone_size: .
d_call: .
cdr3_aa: CASSLRGGAGTGELFF
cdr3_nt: TGTGCCAGCAGTTTAAGGGGCGGGGCGGGCACCGGGGAGCTGTTTTTT

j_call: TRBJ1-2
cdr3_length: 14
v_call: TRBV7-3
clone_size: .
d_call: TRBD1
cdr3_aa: CASSPRDRGTGYTF
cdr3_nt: TGTGCCAGCAGCCCGCGGGACAGAGGGACTGGCTACACCTTC

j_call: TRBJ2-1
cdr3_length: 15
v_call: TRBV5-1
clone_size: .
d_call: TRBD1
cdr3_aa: CASSLLTGVVNEQFF
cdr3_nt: TGCGCCAGCAGCTTGCTGACAGGGGTTGTCAATGAGCAGTTCTTC

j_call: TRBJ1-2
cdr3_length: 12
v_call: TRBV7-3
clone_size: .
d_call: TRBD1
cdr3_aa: CASSSGQGGATF
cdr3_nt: TGTGCCAGCAGCTCTGGACAGGGAGGTGCAACCTTC

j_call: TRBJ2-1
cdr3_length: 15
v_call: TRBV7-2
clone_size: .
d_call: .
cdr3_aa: CASSTPPGGRNEQFF
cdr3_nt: TGTGCCAGCAGTACCCCCCCCGGGGGGCGAAATGAGCAGTTCTTC

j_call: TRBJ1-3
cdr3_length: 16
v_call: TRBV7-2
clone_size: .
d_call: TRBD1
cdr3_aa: CASSQGQTSSGNTIYF
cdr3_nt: TGTGCCAGCAGCCAGGGACAGACGTCCTCTGGAAACACCATATATTTT

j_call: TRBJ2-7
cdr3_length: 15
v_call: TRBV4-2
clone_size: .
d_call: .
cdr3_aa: CASSLNHRGGYEQYF
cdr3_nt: TGTGCCAGCAGCCTGAATCACAGGGGGGGCTACGAGCAGTACTTC

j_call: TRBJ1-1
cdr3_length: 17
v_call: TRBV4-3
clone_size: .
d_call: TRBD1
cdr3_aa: CASSQDGFQGARTEAFF
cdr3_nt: TGCGCCAGCAGCCAAGACGGATTTCAGGGGGCGAGGACTGAAGCTTTCTTT

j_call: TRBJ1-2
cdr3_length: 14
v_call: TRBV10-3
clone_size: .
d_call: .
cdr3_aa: CAIRRTSGNYGYTF
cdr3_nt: TGTGCCATCAGGAGGACCAGCGGGAACTATGGCTACACCTTC